The sequence of this TCR beta chain was determined in a study of cytomegalovirus exposure and HLA in healthy donors. The CDR3 runs 16 residues. CDR1 SGHRS and CDR2 YFSETQ come from the germline V gene. The V gene lost 0 bases and the J gene lost 4 bases, with 14 bases spanning the gap. Points from the study as a whole: Cytomegalovirus-associated status was assigned to approximately 160 TCR beta chains. In vitro, three CMV-associated chains proved specific for CMV antigens. Under 20,000 TCR beta sequences were associated with HLA alleles at 0.05 false discovery rate in a later analysis.

Participants comprised healthy donors of bone marrow. There are a few counts of this clone. Its specificity is unknown. Amplification used 60 Vbeta primers and 13 Jbeta primers. TCRdb's copy holds only in-frame clones and misses some; the assay was immunoSEQ multiplex PCR. The sample holds approximately 60,000 clones; about 86% are singletons and the top ten take 1.5% to 2%. The sequenced sample consisted of PBMCs. This sequence joins TRBV5-1 and TRBJ1-3; unclear D gene. This TCR was sampled from a middle-aged man in good health and CMV-seronegative. The CDR3, as DNA: TGCGCCAGCAGCTTGGAGTACAGAAAATTAGGAAACACCATATATTTT. This gives the protein CASSLEYRKLGNTIYF.